The clone carrying this T cell receptor (beta chain) is a singleton in its sample. As yet, its antigen is unknown. One end of the junction does not line up with germline, which may come from a read error. Vbeta (60) and Jbeta (13) primers were used in the PCR. Sequencing was performed with immunoSEQ multiplex PCR; in TCRdb, only in-frame clones are kept and a portion is missing. Among roughly 89,000 clones, around 80% were seen once, and the ten largest hold approximately 2%. The data are from a study of cytomegalovirus exposure and HLA in healthy donors. General study results and limits: Later on, an analysis found that several of the most significant clusters appeared to be linked to common viral pathogens, which included parvovirus B19. TCR beta chain V- and J-gene trimming was linked, in a later analysis, to a missense variant in DCLRE1C. Owing to their indistinguishability, certain V segments, notably TRBV6-2 and TRBV6-3, were excluded.

These donors counted as nominally healthy when sampled, but unrecorded immune exposures were likely. Germline loops: CDR1 LNHNV, CDR2 YYDKDF (reference sequence). The CDR3 has 16 residues. The rearrangement joins TRBV15 to TRBJ2-2; TRBD2 matches at 9 bases. The sample taken for sequencing was PBMCs. The receptor was derived from a man between 18 and 35 years old in good health and CMV-seronegative. The CDR3 region has the DNA TGTGCCACCAGCCCCTCCCGGCGGGGGGGGAACGGGGGGCTGTTTTTT. Protein product: CATSPSRRGGNGGLFF.